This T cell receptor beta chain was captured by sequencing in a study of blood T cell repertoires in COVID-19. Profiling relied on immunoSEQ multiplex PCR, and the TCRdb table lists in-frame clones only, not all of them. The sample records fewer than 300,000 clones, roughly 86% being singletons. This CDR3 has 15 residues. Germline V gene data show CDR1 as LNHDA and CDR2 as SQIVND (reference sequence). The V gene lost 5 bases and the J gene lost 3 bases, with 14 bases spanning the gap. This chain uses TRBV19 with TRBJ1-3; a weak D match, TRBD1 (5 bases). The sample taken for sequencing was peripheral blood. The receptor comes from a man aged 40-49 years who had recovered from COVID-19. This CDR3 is CASSSQAVGGNTIYF. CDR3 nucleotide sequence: TGTGCCAGTAGTTCACAGGCGGTGGGTGGAAACACCATATATTTT.